The sequence of this T cell receptor (beta chain) was determined in a study of blood T cell repertoires in COVID-19. Study-level background: Collection of acute and convalescent COVID-19 samples took place in the United States, Italy and Spain.

The CDR3 loop spans 11 amino acids. The ends were cut back, 3 bases at V and 10 bases at J, with 9 bases in the middle. Germline CDR1 is MNHNS and CDR2 is SASEGT. The Seattle patients, enrolled during active infection, were followed longitudinally. The repertoire was sequenced with immunoSEQ multiplex PCR; TCRdb's copy has only in-frame clones and lacks some. Among 250,000 to 350,000 clones, 84% were seen once, and the ten largest hold around 14%. The rearrangement links TRBV6-1 to TRBJ1-2; D is unresolved. Specimen: peripheral blood. The clonotype originates from a person aged 70 to 79 with COVID-19, enrolled during active disease. CDR3 coding DNA: TGTGCCAGCAGTGAGAGCCAGGACTACACCTTC. Residues: CASSESQDYTF.